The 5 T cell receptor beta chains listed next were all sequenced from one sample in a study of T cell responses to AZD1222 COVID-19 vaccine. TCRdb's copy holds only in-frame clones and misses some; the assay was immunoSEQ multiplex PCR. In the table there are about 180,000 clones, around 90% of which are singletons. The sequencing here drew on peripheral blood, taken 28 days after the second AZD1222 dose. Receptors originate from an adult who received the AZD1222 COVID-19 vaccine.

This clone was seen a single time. The CDR3 loop is CASSLFATGMNTEAFF. CDR3 in DNA: TGTGCCAGCAGCTTATTCGCGACAGGAATGAACACTGAAGCTTTCTTT. The rearrangement links TRBV7-2 to TRBJ1-1; D perhaps matches TRBD1 (6 bases). Deletions cut 2 bases from V and 0 bases from J, with 13 bases between. The CDR3 runs 16 residues. In germline, CDR1 is SGHTA, CDR2 FQGNSA.

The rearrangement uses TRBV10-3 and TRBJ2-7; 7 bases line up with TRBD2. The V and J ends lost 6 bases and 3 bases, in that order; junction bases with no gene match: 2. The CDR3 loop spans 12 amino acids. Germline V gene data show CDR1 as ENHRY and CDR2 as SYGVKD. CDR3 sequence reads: CAIRREGYEQYF. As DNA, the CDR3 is TGTGCCATCAGAAGGGAGGGCTACGAGCAGTACTTC.

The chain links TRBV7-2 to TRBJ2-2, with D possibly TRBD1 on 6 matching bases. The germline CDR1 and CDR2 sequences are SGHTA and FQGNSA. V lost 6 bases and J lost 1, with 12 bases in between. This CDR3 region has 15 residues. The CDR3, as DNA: TGTGCCAGCAGTCGGGACAAACTGAACACCGGGGAGCTGTTTTTT. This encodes CASSRDKLNTGELFF.

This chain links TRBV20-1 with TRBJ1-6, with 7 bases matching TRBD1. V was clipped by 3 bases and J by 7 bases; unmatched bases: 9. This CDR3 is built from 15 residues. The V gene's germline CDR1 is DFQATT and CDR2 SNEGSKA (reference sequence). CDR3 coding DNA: TGCAGTGCTAGTTCCCTCAGGGGGACGAATTCACCCCTCCACTTT. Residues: CSASSLRGTNSPLHF.

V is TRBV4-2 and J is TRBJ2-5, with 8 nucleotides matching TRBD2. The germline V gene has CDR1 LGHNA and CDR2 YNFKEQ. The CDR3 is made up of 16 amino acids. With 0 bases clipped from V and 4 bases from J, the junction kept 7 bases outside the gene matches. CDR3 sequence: CASSQDVRGGGETQYF. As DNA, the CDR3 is TGTGCCAGCAGCCAAGATGTACGGGGGGGCGGAGAGACCCAGTACTTC.